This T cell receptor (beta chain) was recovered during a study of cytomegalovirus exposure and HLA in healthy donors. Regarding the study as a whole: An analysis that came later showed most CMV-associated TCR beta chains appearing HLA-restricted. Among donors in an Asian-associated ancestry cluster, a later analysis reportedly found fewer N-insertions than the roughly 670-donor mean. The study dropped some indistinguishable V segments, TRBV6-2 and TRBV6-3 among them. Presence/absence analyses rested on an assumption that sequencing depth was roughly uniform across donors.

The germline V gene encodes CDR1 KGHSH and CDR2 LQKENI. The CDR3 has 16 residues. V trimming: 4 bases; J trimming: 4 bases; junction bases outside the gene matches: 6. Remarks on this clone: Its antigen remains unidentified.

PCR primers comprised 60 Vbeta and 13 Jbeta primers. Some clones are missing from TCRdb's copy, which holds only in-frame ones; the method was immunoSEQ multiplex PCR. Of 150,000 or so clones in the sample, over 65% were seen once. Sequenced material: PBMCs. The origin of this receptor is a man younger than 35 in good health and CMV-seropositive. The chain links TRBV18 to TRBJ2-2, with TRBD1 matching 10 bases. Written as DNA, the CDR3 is TGTGCCAGCTCACTAAAGACAGGGGGCGTCACCGGGGAGCTGTTTTTT. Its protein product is CASSLKTGGVTGELFF.